The 14 T cell receptor beta chains given below trace back to one sample, sequenced in a study of CD8 T cells in Susac syndrome. Random hexamers served to reverse transcribe about 0.45 to 1 ug RNA. Via MiXCR, TCRdb re-called the immunoSEQ multiplex PCR reads, giving one row per CDR3 protein. The sample contains around 280,000 distinct CDR3 sequences, approximately 81% of which appear only once. Sequencing was performed on CD8+ T cells from PBMCs. The receptor set was obtained from a human donor with multiple sclerosis.

The chain recombines TRBV13 with TRBJ2-1; 7 nucleotides agree with TRBD2. Trimming removed 5 bases from V and 8 bases from J; junction bases left unmatched: 6. The CDR3 loop spans 13 amino acids. Germline loops: CDR1 PRHDT, CDR2 FYEKMQ (reference sequence). The CDR3 nucleotides read TGTGCCAGCAGCACCGGGAGGCGATATGAGCAGTTCTTC. Protein: CASSTGRRYEQFF.

This sequence joins TRBV5-1 and TRBJ2-2; D is unclear. Germline V gene data show CDR1 as SGHRS and CDR2 as YFSETQ. This CDR3 is built from 11 residues. With 7 bases removed from V and 6 bases from J, the gap between germline ends came to 7 bases. The chain's CDR3 is CASYLAGELFF. CDR3 coding DNA: TGCGCCAGCTACTTGGCCGGGGAGCTGTTTTTT. Using reference TRBV5-1 and TRBJ2-2 for the parts outside the CDR3, the full variable domain is KAGVTQTPRYLIKTRGQQVTLSCSPISGHRSVSWYQQTPGQGLQFLFEYFSETQRNKGNFPGRFSGRQFSNSRSEMNVSTLELGDSALYLCASYLAGELFFGEGSRLTVL.

The chain is built from TRBV5-1 and TRBJ1-1; D unresolved. Germline V lookup: CDR1 SGHRS, CDR2 YFSETQ. Trimming left V 6 bases short and J 0 bases short, with 24 bases between. The CDR3 runs to 18 residues. CDR3 amino acids: CASILFVVIGSLNTEAFF. CDR3 in DNA: TGCGCCAGCATCCTCTTCGTTGTAATTGGCAGCTTGAACACTGAAGCTTTCTTT.

The rearrangement joins TRBV15 to TRBJ2-3; D ambiguous. This CDR3 has 12 amino acids. V was clipped by 0 bases and J by 9 bases, with 7 bases between them. Germline V gene sequence: CDR1 LNHNV, CDR2 YYDKDF (reference sequence). The CDR3: CATSRESETQYF. DNA of the CDR3: TGTGCCACCAGCAGAGAGTCGGAGACGCAGTATTTT.

This clonotype was found once. The rearrangement uses TRBV27 and TRBJ2-3; possible D gene TRBD2, 5 bases. V lost 8 bases to trimming and J lost 4 bases, with 16 bases between them. In germline, CDR1 is MNHEY, CDR2 SMNVEV (reference sequence). This CDR3 is built from 14 residues. In DNA, the CDR3 is TGTGCCAGCTGTAATCCGGGATTCGCAGATACGCAGTATTTT. Translation gives CASCNPGFADTQYF.

The chain uses TRBV12-3 or TRBV12-4 and TRBJ2-3; no definite D call. The CDR3 extends over 11 amino acids. V was pared by 0 bases and J by 7 bases, with 2 bases between. CDR3 in amino acids: CASSLAHTQYF. CDR3 in DNA: TGTGCCAGCAGTTTAGCCCATACGCAGTATTTT.

The V and J genes are TRBV7-8 and TRBJ2-3; weak D call: TRBD2 (5 bases). CDR1 is SGHVS, CDR2 FQNEAQ, per germline. The CDR3 is made up of 16 amino acids. The germline V and J ends were trimmed by 7 bases and 1 base, with 18 bases remaining between them. The CDR3 coding sequence is TGTGCCAGCAAGGAGGTAGAGGTCTACCGCACAGATACGCAGTATTTT. Protein product: CASKEVEVYRTDTQYF.

This chain connects TRBV27 to TRBJ2-1, with D tentatively TRBD2 (6 bases). CDR1 is MNHEY, CDR2 SMNVEV, per germline (reference sequence). Trimming removed 3 bases from V and 4 bases from J, with 13 bases in between. The length of the CDR3 is 15 residues. The CDR3 sequence is CASSFSGGGYNEQFF. The CDR3 coding sequence is TGTGCCAGCAGTTTTTCAGGAGGAGGGTACAATGAGCAGTTCTTC.

This clonotype was seen a single time. V gene TRBV29-1 combines with J gene TRBJ2-1, with D unclear. CDR3 length equals 13 residues. Germline V gene lookup returns CDR1 SQVTM and CDR2 ANQGSEA. Trimming removed 8 bases at V and 1 base at J, with 12 bases between. The CDR3 coding sequence is TGCAGCCTCTACCGAGCGTCCTACAATGAGCAGTTCTTC. Translated, it gives CSLYRASYNEQFF.

The chain employs TRBV12-3 or TRBV12-4 and TRBJ2-1, with TRBD2 matching over 11 bases. Trimming cost V 5 bases and J 5 bases; bases outside gene matches: 5. The CDR3 runs to 15 residues. CDR3 DNA sequence: TGTGCCAGCAGTCAGTCTAGCGGGAGGCACAATGAGCAGTTCTTC. Translated: CASSQSSGRHNEQFF.

Only one count was recorded for this clonotype. The rearrangement uses TRBV7-9 and TRBJ2-1; the D gene is possibly TRBD2 (6 bases). The V end was cut by 5 bases, the J end by 2 bases, with 16 bases between. The CDR3 runs to 16 residues. CDR1 SEHNR and CDR2 FQNEAQ come from the germline V gene (reference sequence). CDR3 residues: CASSPPGLQTYNEQFF. DNA of the CDR3: TGTGCCAGCAGCCCACCGGGACTTCAGACCTACAATGAGCAGTTCTTC.

This clonotype was found a few times. V usage is TRBV9 and J usage is TRBJ2-7; no reliable D call. Germline V gene sequence: CDR1 SGDLS, CDR2 YYNGEE. With 2 bases removed from V and 0 bases from J, the gap between germline ends came to 9 bases. This CDR3 has 14 amino acids. CDR3 nucleotide sequence: TGTGCCAGCAGCGTCCGCGACGCCTCCTACGAGCAGTACTTC. Its protein product is CASSVRDASYEQYF.

The V call is TRBV28, the J call TRBJ2-1; TRBD1 might be the D (6 bases). This CDR3 is 17 amino acids long. V lost 6 bases, J lost 4 bases, and 22 bases lay in between. Germline-derived CDR1 and CDR2 are MDHEN and SYDVKM. CDR3 bases: TGTGCCAGCAGATCCTCAGTACGGACAGAGCTGTACAATGAGCAGTTCTTC. Translated: CASRSSVRTELYNEQFF. The full variable domain, its missing parts supplied by reference TRBV28 and TRBJ2-1, is DVKVTQSSRYLVKRTGEKVFLECVQDMDHENMFWYRQDPGLGLRLIYFSYDVKMKEKGDIPEGYSVSREKKERFSLILESASTNQTSMYLCASRSSVRTELYNEQFFGPGTRLTVL.

This clonotype was counted a few times. This sequence joins TRBV27 and TRBJ2-7; D is ambiguous. V was shortened by 6 bases and J by 3 bases, with 6 bases between the two germline ends. Germline assignment: CDR1 MNHEY and CDR2 SMNVEV (reference sequence). The CDR3 sequence is 11 residues long. The CDR3 sequence: CASRAGYEQYF. The CDR3 bases are TGTGCCAGCAGGGCAGGCTACGAGCAGTACTTC.